The next 2 T cell receptor beta chains were all read from a single sample in a study of cytomegalovirus exposure and HLA in healthy donors. PCR used 60 Vbeta primers and 13 Jbeta primers. Repertoires were generated with immunoSEQ multiplex PCR, while TCRdb's copy carries only in-frame clones and drops some. The sample includes under 200,000 clones, 75% to 85% of them seen just once. The sequenced sample was PBMCs. Receptor source: a male donor in good health and CMV-seropositive.

This clone has only a few counts. The V call is TRBV30, the J call TRBJ1-5; weak D call: TRBD1 (5 bases). The CDR3 sequence is 15 residues long. Germline assignment: CDR1 GTSNPN and CDR2 SVGIG (reference sequence). V dropped 4 bases and J dropped 6 bases, with 19 bases sitting between them. For the CDR3, the DNA is TGTGCCTGGAAATCCCGTCGGGGGGAGGGTCAGCCCCAGCATTTT. Residues: CAWKSRRGEGQPQHF.

The chain couples TRBV28 to TRBJ1-5, with TRBD1 as a possible D gene (5 bases). The CDR3 runs 14 residues. Trimming pared 3 bases from V and 8 bases from J, leaving 14 bases between. CDR1 and CDR2 (germline): MDHEN, SYDVKM. The CDR3 DNA reads TGTGCCAGCAGTTTTTCCTGGGGGGAAAAGCCCCAGCATTTT. This translates into CASSFSWGEKPQHF.